These 32 T cell receptor beta chains originate from one sample sequenced in a study of radiation and T cells in renal cell carcinoma. The treatment here: 15 Gy SBRT to primary tumor, nephrectomy 4 weeks later. Profiled with immunoSEQ multiplex PCR; TCRdb holds only in-frame clones, not every one. The sample shows 18,000 or so clones, roughly 58% of them seen only once. Sequenced here: tumor tissue, sampled from a patient whose treatment included radiotherapy and nephrectomy. These TCRs come from a man aged 50 to 59 with renal cell carcinoma.

The V gene is TRBV15, the J gene TRBJ2-3, with 7 positions matching TRBD1. V gave up 5 bases and J gave up 2 bases; unmatched junction bases: 7. The CDR3 sequence is 15 residues long. The germline V gene has CDR1 LNHNV and CDR2 YYDKDF (reference sequence). The DNA of the CDR3 is TGTGCCACCAGCTATAACAGGGGCCCCACAGATACGCAGTATTTT. As protein: CATSYNRGPTDTQYF.

By share, this clone ranks as medium-sized. Other nucleotide sequences from this sample produce the same CDR3. The rearrangement joins TRBV4-1 to TRBJ2-5; D is perhaps TRBD1 (6 bases). In germline, CDR1 is MGHRA, CDR2 YSYEKL. This CDR3 is built from 14 residues. V lost 4 bases, J lost 5 bases, and 14 bases lay in between. Here the CDR3 reads CASSPLRGSETQYF. The CDR3 DNA sequence: TGCGCCAGCAGCCCCCTTAGGGGGAGCGAGACCCAGTACTTC.

The chain recombines TRBV30 with TRBJ1-4; D is perhaps TRBD1 (5 bases). Germline loops: CDR1 GTSNPN, CDR2 SVGIG (reference sequence). Trimming removed 3 bases at V and 8 bases at J, with 13 bases between. The length of the CDR3 is 13 residues. Written as DNA, the CDR3 is TGTGCCTGGAGCCCTTCCAGGGCGGAAAAACTGTTTTTT. Encoded protein: CAWSPSRAEKLFF.

The chain is built from TRBV27 and TRBJ2-1, with a possible D match to TRBD2 (5 bases). The CDR3 contains 14 residues. The V end lost 3 bases, the J end lost 8 bases, and 14 bases lay between the germline ends. Germline V gene data show CDR1 as MNHEY and CDR2 as SMNVEV (reference sequence). CDR3 residues: CASSFRGSNHEQFF. CDR3 DNA: TGTGCCAGCAGTTTTCGAGGGAGTAATCATGAGCAGTTCTTC.

The J gene is TRBJ2-3, the V gene TRBV10-3, with a weak D call TRBD2 (5 bases). CDR1 and CDR2 (germline): ENHRY, SYGVKD. The CDR3 length is 15 residues. V lost 2 bases, J lost 4 bases, and 13 bases lay in between. The CDR3 spells CAISEALGGSDTQYF. DNA for the CDR3: TGTGCCATCAGTGAGGCCCTAGGAGGCTCAGATACGCAGTATTTT.

This chain links TRBV6-1 with TRBJ2-1; 8 nucleotides line up with TRBD2. Looked up from germline, CDR1 is MNHNS and CDR2 is SASEGT. Trimming cost V 1 base and J 6 bases; bases outside gene matches: 5. CDR3 length: 15 residues. CDR3 sequence: CASSEGRAGGNEQFF. For the CDR3, the DNA is TGTGCCAGCAGTGAAGGTCGGGCGGGGGGCAATGAGCAGTTCTTC.

The gene calls are TRBV4-1 and TRBJ1-5; D remains unclear. Germline V lookup: CDR1 MGHRA, CDR2 YSYEKL. The CDR3 consists of 16 residues. The V end was cut by 0 bases, the J end by 4 bases, with 13 bases between. The DNA of the CDR3 is TGCGCCAGCAGCCAAGAAGAAGCGGGTCTTAATCAGCCCCAGCATTTT. It codes for CASSQEEAGLNQPQHF.

This clone was seen a few times. The gene calls are TRBV19 and TRBJ2-5, with 14 positions matching TRBD2. V lost 6 bases, J lost 4 bases, and 10 bases stayed unmatched. The CDR3 runs 17 residues. CDR1 LNHDA and CDR2 SQIVND come from the germline V gene (reference sequence). The CDR3 DNA reads TGTGCCAGTAGCCAAGCTAGACTAGCGGGAGGGGGAGAGACCCAGTACTTC. This encodes CASSQARLAGGGETQYF.

The V gene is TRBV21-1, the J gene TRBJ1-2; the table's D gene call, TRBD1, was not cross checked with the DNA. TRBV21-1 is a recognized pseudogene. The CDR3 has 18 amino acids. CDR3 in DNA: TGTGCCAGCAGCAAATTAGCGAATCCGGGACAGGGAACGGGAGGCTACACCTTC. Amino acid sequence: CASSKLANPGQGTGGYTF.

V and J are TRBV4-3 and TRBJ1-2; TRBD1 agrees at 8 bases. Germline trimming cut 1 base from V and 2 bases from J; bases unmatched to any gene: 3. Germline-derived CDR1 and CDR2 are LGHNA and YSLEER. The CDR3 loop spans 15 amino acids. The CDR3 nucleotides are TGCGCCAGCAGCCAAGGGCGACAGGGGAACTATGGCTACACCTTC. It yields the protein CASSQGRQGNYGYTF.

A remark on this clone: At the DNA level, this CDR3 is encoded by other sequences in the same sample as well. The chain is built from TRBV10-1 and TRBJ2-5; 7 bases line up with TRBD2. Germline-derived CDR1 and CDR2 are WNHNN and SYGVQD (reference sequence). Trimming cost V 0 bases and J 4 bases; bases outside gene matches: 2. This CDR3 has 14 amino acids. CDR3 in amino acids: CASSESGGGETQYF. CDR3 bases: TGCGCCAGCAGTGAGTCGGGGGGGGGAGAGACCCAGTACTTC.

The genes are TRBV5-4 and TRBJ1-4; 7 bases align to TRBD1. The CDR3 covers 14 residues. The germline V gene encodes CDR1 SGHNT and CDR2 YYREEE (reference sequence). V lost 8 bases to trimming and J lost 7 bases; unmatched junction nucleotides: 11. The CDR3 reads CASSTGTSTEKLFF. The CDR3 nucleotides read TGTGCCAGTTCGACAGGGACCTCAACTGAAAAACTGTTTTTT. Full variable domain (missing parts from reference TRBV5-4 and TRBJ1-4): ETGVTQSPTHLIKTRGQQVTLRCSSQSGHNTVSWYQQALGQGPQFIFQYYREEENGRGNFPPRFSGLQFPNYSSELNVNALELDDSALYLCASSTGTSTEKLFFGSGTQLSVL.

By proportion, this clone is medium-sized. The rearrangement links TRBV18 to TRBJ2-1; D possibly corresponds to TRBD1 (7 bases). V was cut by 10 bases and J by 6 bases, with 22 bases left in between. CDR3 length: 15 amino acids. CDR1 and CDR2 (germline): KGHSH, LQKENI. CDR3 sequence: CATSGVEGAANEQFF. The DNA of the CDR3 is TGTGCCACCTCGGGAGTGGAGGGGGCAGCCAATGAGCAGTTCTTC.

This clone came up a few times. The rearrangement uses TRBV7-2 and TRBJ2-3, with TRBD1 matching 7 bases. The CDR3 spans 15 residues. V was clipped by 5 bases and J by 5 bases; unmatched bases: 10. CDR1 and CDR2 (germline): SGHTA, FQGNSA. CDR3 nucleotides: TGTGCCAGCAGCCTACAGGGGATGGGGAGAGATACGCAGTATTTT. Amino acid sequence: CASSLQGMGRDTQYF.

The V gene is TRBV5-1, the J gene TRBJ1-6; 9 nucleotides line up with TRBD1. J was trimmed by 10 bases and V by 4 bases; bases with no gene match: 3. From germline, CDR1 is SGHRS and CDR2 YFSETQ. The CDR3 loop spans 13 amino acids. The DNA of the CDR3 is TGCGCCAGCAGCGAGGGACAGGGATCACCCCTCCACTTT. Encoded protein: CASSEGQGSPLHF.

This clone was recorded a few times. V usage is TRBV18 and J usage is TRBJ1-1; D remains unclear. The CDR3 has 11 amino acids. CDR1 and CDR2 (germline): KGHSH, LQKENI. The CDR3 bases are TGTTTAGGTGCCAGCGTCTCTGAAGCTTTCTTT. Residues: CLGASVSEAFF.

The chain employs TRBV9 and TRBJ2-3, with D possibly matching TRBD2 (6 bases). The CDR3 extends over 19 amino acids. Trimming pared 3 bases from V and 0 bases from J, leaving 23 bases between. Germline V gene lookup returns CDR1 SGDLS and CDR2 YYNGEE. The CDR3 sequence is CASSAGTGASEISTDTQYF. The CDR3 DNA follows: TGTGCCAGCAGCGCCGGGACTGGGGCGTCGGAGATAAGCACAGATACGCAGTATTTT.

In its sample, this clone was seen a few times. J is TRBJ1-3 and V is TRBV28; tentative D call: TRBD1 (6 bases). Germline CDR1 reads MDHEN; CDR2 reads SYDVKM. V was clipped by 7 bases and J by 0 bases, with 10 bases between them. The CDR3 extends over 14 amino acids. CDR3 nucleotide sequence: TGTGCCAGCAATGGGACACCCTCTGGAAACACCATATATTTT. This translates into CASNGTPSGNTIYF.

The V gene is TRBV5-1, the J gene TRBJ1-1, with a possible D match to TRBD1 (5 bases). Trimming stripped 4 bases from V and 3 bases from J, with 13 bases between. Germline loops: CDR1 SGHRS, CDR2 YFSETQ. CDR3 length: 14 residues. The CDR3, as DNA: TGCGCCAGCAGCAACCGGGACGGCTACACTGAAGCTTTCTTT. Translated, it gives CASSNRDGYTEAFF.

This chain connects TRBV6-1 to TRBJ2-7; D is ambiguous. The germline V and J ends were trimmed by 6 bases and 0 bases, with 12 bases remaining between them. Per the germline V gene, CDR1 is MNHNS and CDR2 is SASEGT. This CDR3 is 14 amino acids long. The CDR3: CASSSNDLSYEQYF. CDR3 coding DNA: TGTGCCAGCAGCTCTAACGACCTCTCCTACGAGCAGTACTTC.

This clone occurred a few times. The V gene is TRBV7-9, the J gene TRBJ2-7; possibly TRBD2 for D (5 bases). V lost 3 bases and J lost 3, with 18 bases in between. This CDR3 has 16 amino acids. From germline, CDR1 is SEHNR and CDR2 FQNEAQ (reference sequence). The CDR3 nucleotides are TGTGCCAGCAGCTTCACGGACGATAGCGAAGACTACGAGCAGTACTTC. The encoded protein is CASSFTDDSEDYEQYF.

The rearrangement links TRBV20-1 to TRBJ2-7, with unresolved D. CDR3 size: 11 residues. Germline assignment: CDR1 DFQATT and CDR2 SNEGSKA (reference sequence). The V and J ends lost 5 bases and 5 bases respectively, with 10 bases between them. This CDR3 is CSAHAGDEQYF. CDR3 in DNA: TGCAGTGCTCACGCAGGTGACGAGCAGTACTTC.

This chain joins TRBV30 and TRBJ1-4; the D gene is possibly TRBD1 (5 bases). This CDR3 is built from 15 residues. Trimming left V 0 bases short and J 8 bases short, with 16 bases between. The germline V gene encodes CDR1 GTSNPN and CDR2 SVGIG (reference sequence). The CDR3 nucleotides read TGTGCCTGGAGTGTACGGGGGACTGTTAGGGAAAAACTGTTTTTT. This codes for CAWSVRGTVREKLFF.

The chain uses TRBV9 and TRBJ2-1; 7 nucleotides line up with TRBD2. Germline lookup yields CDR1 SGDLS and CDR2 YYNGEE. J was trimmed by 7 bases and V by 0 bases; bases with no gene match: 7. The CDR3 has 15 amino acids. Written as DNA, the CDR3 is TGTGCCAGCAGCGTAGGTGGCGGGAGTGATAATGAGCAGTTCTTC. Protein: CASSVGGGSDNEQFF. The full variable domain, its missing parts supplied by reference TRBV9 and TRBJ2-1, is DSGVTQTPKHLITATGQRVTLRCSPRSGDLSVYWYQQSLDQGLQFLIQYYNGEERAKGNILERFSAQQFPDLHSELNLSSLELGDSALYFCASSVGGGSDNEQFFGPGTRLTVL.

This clone is labeled as medium-sized (0.01 to 0.1%). This chain joins TRBV19 and TRBJ1-6; TRBD1 aligns across 7 bases. After removal of 5 bases from V and 6 bases from J, the junction contained 4 bases not matched to a gene. Germline V gene lookup returns CDR1 LNHDA and CDR2 SQIVND (reference sequence). This CDR3 is 14 amino acids long. CDR3 DNA sequence: TGTGCCAGTAGTCGTTGGGACAGTAATTCACCCCTCCACTTT. Translation gives CASSRWDSNSPLHF.

The V gene is TRBV6-6, the J gene TRBJ1-6; 11 bases fit TRBD1. This CDR3 region has 15 residues. Trimming took 2 bases from V and 9 from J; bases not matched to a gene: 3. Germline assignment: CDR1 MNHNY and CDR2 SVGAGI (reference sequence). The chain's CDR3 is CASSYGTGGGSPLHF. CDR3 coding DNA: TGTGCCAGCAGTTACGGGACAGGGGGTGGTTCACCCCTCCACTTT.

The chain's CDR3 is CASSLTGVDGYTF. The CDR3 DNA reads TGTGCCAGCAGTCTGACAGGGGTCGACGGCTACACCTTC. V gene TRBV6-5 combines with J gene TRBJ1-2; 8 nucleotides match TRBD1. Germline-derived CDR1 and CDR2 are MNHEY and SVGAGI. Trimming cost V 5 bases and J 8 bases; bases outside gene matches: 7. The CDR3 spans 13 residues.

A few counts support this clone. The chain carries TRBV5-1 and TRBJ2-3; possibly TRBD2 for D (7 bases). Germline V gene lookup returns CDR1 SGHRS and CDR2 YFSETQ. CDR3 length equals 15 residues. With 0 bases removed from V and 5 bases from J, the gap between germline ends came to 13 bases. In DNA, the CDR3 is TGCGCCAGCAGCTTGGCCGCGGGGGCGGGAGATACGCAGTATTTT. It encodes CASSLAAGAGDTQYF. The whole variable domain, filled in from reference TRBV5-1 and TRBJ2-3, reads KAGVTQTPRYLIKTRGQQVTLSCSPISGHRSVSWYQQTPGQGLQFLFEYFSETQRNKGNFPGRFSGRQFSNSRSEMNVSTLELGDSALYLCASSLAAGAGDTQYFGPGTRLTVL.

This clone was observed a few times. The rearrangement joins TRBV11-2 to TRBJ1-2, with 9 bases aligning to TRBD1. The CDR3 covers 13 residues. Germline V gives CDR1 SGHAT, CDR2 FQNNGV. The junction had 0 bases not matched to a gene; V was cut back by 1 base and J by 6 bases. CDR3 amino acids: CASSLGTGDGYTF. The CDR3 DNA sequence: TGTGCCAGCAGCTTAGGGACAGGGGATGGCTACACCTTC.

This clone was observed a handful of times. The chain uses TRBV29-1 and TRBJ2-1; D gene ambiguous. Looked up from germline, CDR1 is SQVTM and CDR2 is ANQGSEA. The CDR3 contains 14 residues. V was pared by 6 bases and J by 1 base, with 13 bases between. CDR3 residues: CSVPVRVSYNEQFF. The CDR3, as DNA: TGCAGCGTCCCCGTCCGGGTATCCTACAATGAGCAGTTCTTC.

J is TRBJ2-2 and V is TRBV7-8; possibly TRBD1 for D (6 bases). V lost 5 bases to trimming and J lost 1 base, with 14 bases between them. The CDR3 spans 16 residues. Germline-derived CDR1 and CDR2 are SGHVS and FQNEAQ. For the CDR3, the DNA is TGTGCCAGCAGCCGGGGACGACAGGAGAACACCGGGGAGCTGTTTTTT. Residues: CASSRGRQENTGELFF.

The CDR3 sequence is CASSQEWLYYGYTF. The CDR3 DNA is TGCGCCAGCAGCCAAGAATGGTTATACTATGGCTACACCTTC. V is TRBV4-3 and J is TRBJ1-2, with D unresolved. Germline V gene data show CDR1 as LGHNA and CDR2 as YSLEER. The V and J ends lost 0 bases and 3 bases respectively, with 8 bases between them. The CDR3 has 14 residues.